This T cell receptor beta chain derives from a study of cytomegalovirus exposure and HLA in healthy donors. Broader study findings: The authors listed 150 to 200 TCR beta chains as cytomegalovirus-associated. Cytomegalovirus status, reportedly, was diagnosed with high specificity and sensitivity by the classifier.

As concerns this clone: What it recognizes is unknown.

Method: immunoSEQ multiplex PCR; TCRdb's copy keeps in-frame clones and lacks some. The sample comprises some 140,000 clones, just under 85% of which are singletons, and over 1.3% rests with the top ten. CDR1 and CDR2 (germline): MDHEN, SYDVKM. The CDR3 runs 16 residues. V was cut by 6 bases and J by 2 bases, with 16 bases left in between. The sequenced material came from PBMCs. The receptor comes from a woman in her twenties or thirties in good health and CMV-seronegative. The V gene is TRBV28, the J gene TRBJ1-4; a possible D gene is TRBD1 (6 bases). The CDR3: CASRPPGGATNEKLFF. As DNA, the CDR3 is TGTGCCAGCAGACCTCCGGGGGGGGCCACTAATGAAAAACTGTTTTTT. The full variable domain, its missing parts supplied by reference TRBV28 and TRBJ1-4, is DVKVTQSSRYLVKRTGEKVFLECVQDMDHENMFWYRQDPGLGLRLIYFSYDVKMKEKGDIPEGYSVSREKKERFSLILESASTNQTSMYLCASRPPGGATNEKLFFGSGTQLSVL.